This T cell receptor (beta chain) came from a study of graft-versus-host responses after intestinal transplantation. A note on this clone: Its antigen is undetermined.

The table came from immunoSEQ multiplex PCR; TCRdb's copy has only in-frame clones and leaves some out. The sample has about 94,000 clones, around nine tenths seen once. Looked up from germline, CDR1 is WSHSY and CDR2 is SAAADI. This CDR3 region has 16 residues. V was shortened by 3 bases and J by 0 bases, with 13 bases between the two germline ends. The sequence came from a human donor who received an intestinal transplant. The input for sequencing was unstimulated CD8+ T cells sorted from spleen or lymph node cells, taken before intestinal transplant. The chain is built from TRBV10-2 and TRBJ2-3; a weak D match, TRBD1 (5 bases). CDR3 sequence (DNA): TGCGCCAGCAGTGATTGGGGCACAGCTAGCACAGATACGCAGTATTTT. Translated: CASSDWGTASTDTQYF.